The entry below describes one TCR beta chain. Looked up from germline, CDR1 is MNHEY and CDR2 is SMNVEV (reference sequence). This CDR3 comprises 14 residues. Deletions cut 3 bases from V and 7 bases from J, with 10 bases between. The record originates from a study of blood T cell repertoires in COVID-19. The overall study: Sites in the United States, Italy and Spain provided acute and convalescent COVID-19 samples. The cDNA or gDNA used as material had been derived from T cells, B-cell-depleted T cells, or PBMCs.

Original data processing: It was from reference gene primer amplification that nucleated cell counts were estimated. Measured with immunoSEQ multiplex PCR; TCRdb has only the in-frame clones, and not every one. The D gene and trimming were derived from the DNA, and the V and J assignments and clone size from that table. Of approximately 240,000 clones in the sample, roughly 82% are singletons; the top ten hold 4.9%. V usage is TRBV27 and J usage is TRBJ1-6; D is unresolved. The sequencing sample was made of peripheral blood. The sequence derives from a woman older than 75 with active or convalescent COVID-19. The DNA of the CDR3 is TGTGCCAGCAGTTTTGGTACAGCCAATTCACCCCTCCACTTT. It translates to CASSFGTANSPLHF.